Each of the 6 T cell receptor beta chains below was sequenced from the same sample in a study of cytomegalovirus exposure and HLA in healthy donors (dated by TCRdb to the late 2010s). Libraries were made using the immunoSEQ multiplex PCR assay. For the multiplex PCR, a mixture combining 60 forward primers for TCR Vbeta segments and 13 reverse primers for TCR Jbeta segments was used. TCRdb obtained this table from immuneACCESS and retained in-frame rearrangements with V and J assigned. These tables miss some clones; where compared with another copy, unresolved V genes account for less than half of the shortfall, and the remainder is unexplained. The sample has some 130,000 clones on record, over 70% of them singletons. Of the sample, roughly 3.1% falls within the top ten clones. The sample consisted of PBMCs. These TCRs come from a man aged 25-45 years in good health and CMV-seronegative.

Here the CDR3 DNA reads TGTGCCAGCATTGCGGGGGGGGGAACCACAGATACGCAGTATTTT. It specifies CASIAGGGTTDTQYF. This rearrangement joins TRBV5-6 to TRBJ2-3, with TRBD2 matching 9 bases. Per the germline V gene, CDR1 is SGHDT and CDR2 is YYEEEE. The CDR3 contains 15 residues. J gave up 2 bases and V 6 bases, and 7 bases lay outside the gene matches.

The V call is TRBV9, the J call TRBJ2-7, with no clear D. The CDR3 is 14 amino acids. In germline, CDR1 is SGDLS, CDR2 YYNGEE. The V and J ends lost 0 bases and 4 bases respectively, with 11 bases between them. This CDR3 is CASSVGSVKYEQYF. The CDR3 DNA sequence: TGTGCCAGCAGCGTAGGGTCGGTTAAGTACGAGCAGTACTTC.

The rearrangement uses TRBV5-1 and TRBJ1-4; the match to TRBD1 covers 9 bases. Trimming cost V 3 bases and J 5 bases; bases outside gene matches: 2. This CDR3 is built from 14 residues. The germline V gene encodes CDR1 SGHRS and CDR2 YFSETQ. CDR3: CASSSGTGNEKLFF. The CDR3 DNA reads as TGCGCCAGCAGCTCCGGGACAGGGAATGAAAAACTGTTTTTT.

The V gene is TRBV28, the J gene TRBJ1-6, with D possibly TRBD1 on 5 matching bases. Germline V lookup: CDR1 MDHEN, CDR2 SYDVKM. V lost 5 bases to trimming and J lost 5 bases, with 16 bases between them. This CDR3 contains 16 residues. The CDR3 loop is CASSQPPRRDNSPLHF. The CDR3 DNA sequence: TGTGCCAGCAGTCAACCCCCCCGCAGGGATAATTCACCCCTCCACTTT.

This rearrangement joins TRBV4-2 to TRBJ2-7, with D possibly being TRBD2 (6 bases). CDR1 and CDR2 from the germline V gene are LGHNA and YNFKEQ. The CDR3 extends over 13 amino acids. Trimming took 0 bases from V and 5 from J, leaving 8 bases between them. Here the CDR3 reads CASSQDPGDEQYF. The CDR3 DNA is TGTGCCAGCAGCCAAGATCCGGGGGACGAGCAGTACTTC.

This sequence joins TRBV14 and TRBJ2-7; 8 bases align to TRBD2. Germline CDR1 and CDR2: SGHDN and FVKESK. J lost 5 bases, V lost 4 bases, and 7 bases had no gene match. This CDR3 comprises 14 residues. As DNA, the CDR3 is TGTGCCAGCAGCCGGGGACTAGAAATTAACGAGCAGTACTTC. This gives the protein CASSRGLEINEQYF.